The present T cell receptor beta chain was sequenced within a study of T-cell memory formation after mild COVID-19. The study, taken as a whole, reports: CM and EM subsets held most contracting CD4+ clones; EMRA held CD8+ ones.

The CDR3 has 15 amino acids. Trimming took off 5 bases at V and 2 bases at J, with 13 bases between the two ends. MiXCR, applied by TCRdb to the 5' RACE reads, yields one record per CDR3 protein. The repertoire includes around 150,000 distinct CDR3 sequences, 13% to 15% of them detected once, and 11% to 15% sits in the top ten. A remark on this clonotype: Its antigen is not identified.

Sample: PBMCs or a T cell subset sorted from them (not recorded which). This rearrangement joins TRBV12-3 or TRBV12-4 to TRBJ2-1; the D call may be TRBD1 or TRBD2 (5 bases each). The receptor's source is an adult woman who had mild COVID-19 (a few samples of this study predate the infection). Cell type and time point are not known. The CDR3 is CASSSRDPAYNEQFF. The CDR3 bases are TGTGCCAGCAGTAGCCGGGACCCCGCCTACAATGAGCAGTTCTTC.